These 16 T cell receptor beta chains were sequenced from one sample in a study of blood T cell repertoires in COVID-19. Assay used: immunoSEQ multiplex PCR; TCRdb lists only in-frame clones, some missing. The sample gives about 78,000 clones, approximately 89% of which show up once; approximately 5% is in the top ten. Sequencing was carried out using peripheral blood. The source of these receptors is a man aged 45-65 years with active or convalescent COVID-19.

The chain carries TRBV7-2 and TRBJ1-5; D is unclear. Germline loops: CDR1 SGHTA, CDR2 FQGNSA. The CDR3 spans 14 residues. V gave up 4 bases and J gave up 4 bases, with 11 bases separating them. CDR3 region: CASSSQTGNQPQHF. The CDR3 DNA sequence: TGTGCCAGCAGCTCACAAACCGGGAATCAGCCCCAGCATTTT.

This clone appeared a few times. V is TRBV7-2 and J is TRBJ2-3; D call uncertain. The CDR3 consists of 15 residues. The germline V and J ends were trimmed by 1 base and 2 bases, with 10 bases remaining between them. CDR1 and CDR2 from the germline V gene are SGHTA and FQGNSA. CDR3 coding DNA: TGTGCCAGCAGCTTAGATTTCGGAGACACAGATACGCAGTATTTT. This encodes CASSLDFGDTDTQYF.

The CDR3 DNA sequence: TGTGCCAGCAGCTTCAGGGGCGCCAACGAAAAACTGTTTTTT. This codes for CASSFRGANEKLFF. The chain uses TRBV5-6 and TRBJ1-4, with a possible D match to TRBD1 (6 bases). From germline, CDR1 is SGHDT and CDR2 YYEEEE. Trimming cost V 2 bases and J 8 bases, with 13 bases left between them. This CDR3 region has 14 residues. Full variable domain (missing parts from reference TRBV5-6 and TRBJ1-4): DAGVTQSPTHLIKTRGQQVTLRCSPKSGHDTVSWYQQALGQGPQFIFQYYEEEERQRGNFPDRFSGHQFPNYSSELNVNALLLGDSALYLCASSFRGANEKLFFGSGTQLSVL.

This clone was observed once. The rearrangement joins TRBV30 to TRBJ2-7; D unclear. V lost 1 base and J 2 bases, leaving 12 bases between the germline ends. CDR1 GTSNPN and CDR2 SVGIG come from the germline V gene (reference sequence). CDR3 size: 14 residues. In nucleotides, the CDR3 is TGTGCCTGGAGTGAGCAGACTTTTCCCTACGAGCAGTACTTC. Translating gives CAWSEQTFPYEQYF. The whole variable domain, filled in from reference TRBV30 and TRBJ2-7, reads SQTIHQWPATLVQPVGSPLSLECTVEGTSNPNLYWYRQAAGRGLQLLFYSVGIGQISSEVPQNLSASRPQDRQFILSSKKLLLSDSGFYLCAWSEQTFPYEQYFGPGTRLTVT.

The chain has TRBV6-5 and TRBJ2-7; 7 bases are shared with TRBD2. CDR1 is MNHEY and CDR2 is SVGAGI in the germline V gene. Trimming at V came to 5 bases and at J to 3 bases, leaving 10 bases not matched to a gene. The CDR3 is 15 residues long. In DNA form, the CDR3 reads TGTGCCAGCAGTACTTTGGCGGGGGACTACTACGAGCAGTACTTC. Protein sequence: CASSTLAGDYYEQYF.

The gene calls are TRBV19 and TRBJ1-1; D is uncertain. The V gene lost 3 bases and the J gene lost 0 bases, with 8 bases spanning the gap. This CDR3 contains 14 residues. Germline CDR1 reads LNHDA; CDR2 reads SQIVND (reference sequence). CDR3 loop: CASSMRELNTEAFF. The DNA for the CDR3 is TGTGCCAGTAGTATGAGGGAACTGAACACTGAAGCTTTCTTT.

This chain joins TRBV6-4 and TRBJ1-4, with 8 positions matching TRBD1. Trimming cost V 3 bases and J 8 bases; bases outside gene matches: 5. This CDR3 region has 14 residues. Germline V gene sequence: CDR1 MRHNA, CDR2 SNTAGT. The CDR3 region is CASSEWTGSEKLFF. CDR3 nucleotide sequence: TGTGCCAGCAGTGAGTGGACAGGGTCCGAAAAACTGTTTTTT.

CDR3 in DNA: TGTGCCTGGAGACAGGGGGCTAGTCAGCCCCAGCATTTT. Its translation is CAWRQGASQPQHF. The chain joins TRBV30 to TRBJ1-5; 9 bases agree with TRBD1. Trimming at V came to 3 bases and at J to 6 bases, leaving 3 bases not matched to a gene. Germline CDR1 reads GTSNPN; CDR2 reads SVGIG (reference sequence). The CDR3 covers 13 residues.

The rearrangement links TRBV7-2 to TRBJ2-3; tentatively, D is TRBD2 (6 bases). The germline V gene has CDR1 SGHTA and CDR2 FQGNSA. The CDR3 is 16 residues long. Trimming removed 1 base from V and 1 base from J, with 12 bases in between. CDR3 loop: CASSLVAGGGTDTQYF. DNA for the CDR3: TGTGCCAGCAGCTTAGTCGCAGGCGGGGGCACAGATACGCAGTATTTT. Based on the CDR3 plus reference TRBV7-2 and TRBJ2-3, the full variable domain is GAGVSQSPSNKVTEKGKDVELRCDPISGHTALYWYRQSLGQGLEFLIYFQGNSAPDKSGLPSDRFSAERTGGSVSTLTIQRTQQEDSAVYLCASSLVAGGGTDTQYFGPGTRLTVL.

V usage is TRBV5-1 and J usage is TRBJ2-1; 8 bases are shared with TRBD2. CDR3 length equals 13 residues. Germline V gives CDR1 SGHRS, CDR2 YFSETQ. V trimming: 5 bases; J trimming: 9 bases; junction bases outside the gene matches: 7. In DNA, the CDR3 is TGCGCCAGCAGTGGCGGGGGGTTTGGTGAGCAGTTCTTC. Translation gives CASSGGGFGEQFF.

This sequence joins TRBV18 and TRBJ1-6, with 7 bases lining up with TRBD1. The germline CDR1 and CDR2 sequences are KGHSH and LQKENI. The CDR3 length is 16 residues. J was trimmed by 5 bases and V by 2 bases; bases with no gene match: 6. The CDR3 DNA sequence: TGTGCCAGCTCACCAAGACAGGGTAGAGATAATTCACCCCTCCACTTT. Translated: CASSPRQGRDNSPLHF.

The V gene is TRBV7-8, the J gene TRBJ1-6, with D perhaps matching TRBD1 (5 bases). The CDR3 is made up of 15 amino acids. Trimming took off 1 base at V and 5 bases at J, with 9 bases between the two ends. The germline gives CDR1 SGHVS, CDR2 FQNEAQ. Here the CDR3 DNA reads TGTGCCAGCAGCTTAGGGGGCGGTAATAATTCACCCCTCCACTTT. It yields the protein CASSLGGGNNSPLHF.

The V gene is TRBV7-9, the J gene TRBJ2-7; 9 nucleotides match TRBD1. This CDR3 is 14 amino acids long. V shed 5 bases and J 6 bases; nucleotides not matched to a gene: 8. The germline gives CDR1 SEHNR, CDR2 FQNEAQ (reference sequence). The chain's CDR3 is CASSLRGQGAEQYF. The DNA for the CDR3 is TGTGCCAGCAGCCTCCGGGGACAGGGTGCCGAGCAGTACTTC.

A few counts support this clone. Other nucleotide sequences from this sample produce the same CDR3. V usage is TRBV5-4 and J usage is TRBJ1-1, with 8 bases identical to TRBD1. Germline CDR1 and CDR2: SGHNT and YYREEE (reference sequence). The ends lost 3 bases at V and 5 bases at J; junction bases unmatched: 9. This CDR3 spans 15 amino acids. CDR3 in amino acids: CASSSPGQGGTEAFF. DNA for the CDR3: TGTGCCAGCAGCTCTCCTGGACAGGGAGGAACTGAAGCTTTCTTT. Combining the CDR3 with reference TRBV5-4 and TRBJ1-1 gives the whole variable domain ETGVTQSPTHLIKTRGQQVTLRCSSQSGHNTVSWYQQALGQGPQFIFQYYREEENGRGNFPPRFSGLQFPNYSSELNVNALELDDSALYLCASSSPGQGGTEAFFGQGTRLTVV.

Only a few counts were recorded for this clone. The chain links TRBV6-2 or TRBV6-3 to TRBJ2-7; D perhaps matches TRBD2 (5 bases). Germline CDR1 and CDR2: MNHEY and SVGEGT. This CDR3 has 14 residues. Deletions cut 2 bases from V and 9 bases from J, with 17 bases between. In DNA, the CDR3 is TGTGCCAGCAGTTACCGGGCGGAGGCTTCTGGGCAGTACGTC. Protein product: CASSYRAEASGQYV.

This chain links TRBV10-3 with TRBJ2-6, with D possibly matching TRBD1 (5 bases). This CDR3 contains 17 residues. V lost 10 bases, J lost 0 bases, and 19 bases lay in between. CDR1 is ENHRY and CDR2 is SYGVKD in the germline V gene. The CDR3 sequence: CATSQGVLFSGANVLTF. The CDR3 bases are TGTGCCACCTCACAAGGGGTTTTATTCTCTGGGGCCAACGTCCTGACTTTC.